This entry concerns a single T cell receptor (beta chain). The data were produced by immunoSEQ multiplex PCR, yet TCRdb's version contains in-frame clones alone and is incomplete. The table shows about 170,000 clones, with around 86% occurring only once. The data are from a study of blood T cell repertoires in COVID-19. Trimming stripped 3 bases from V and 4 bases from J, with 8 bases between. Germline V gives CDR1 MNHEY, CDR2 SVGEGT. The CDR3 covers 13 residues. The chain joins TRBV6-2 or TRBV6-3 to TRBJ2-3; D call uncertain. The TCR sequence derives from a man aged 65 to 79 with acute or convalescent COVID-19. Sequencing was carried out using peripheral blood. CDR3: CASSYSNADTQYF. The CDR3 DNA reads as TGTGCCAGCAGTTATTCTAACGCAGATACGCAGTATTTT.